The TCR beta chain described here comes from a study of neurological immune-mediated disorders. At the level of the study: The study included approximately 34 multiple sclerosis patients, approximately 31 relapsing-remitting and 3 secondary progressive.

This CDR3 spans 17 amino acids. Germline V gene data show CDR1 as LGHNA and CDR2 as YSLEER. The unsorted libraries originated from 2 million PBMCs kept at -80 C. MiXCR, applied by TCRdb to the 5' RACE reads, yields one record per CDR3 protein. The table shows 25,000 to 35,000 distinct CDR3 sequences, with 1.5% occurring only once. This clonotype was picked up many times. Germline and junction disagree at one end, which may indicate a read error. Sequencing was carried out using PBMCs. This TCR came from a woman in her thirties with multiple sclerosis. The rearrangement joins TRBV4-3 to TRBJ2-1; D might be TRBD1 or TRBD2, each matching 9 bases. The CDR3 DNA is TGCGCCAGCAGCCAATTTCCGGGACAGGGACCCGGACTAGCGAGAGTCTTC. The encoded protein is CASSQFPGQGPGLARVF.